The 30 T cell receptor beta chains below were found in one sample sequenced in a study of T cell responses to AZD1222 COVID-19 vaccine. Profiled with immunoSEQ multiplex PCR; TCRdb holds only in-frame clones, not every one. In the table there are 200,000 to 250,000 clones, roughly 94% of which are singletons. Sequencing was performed on peripheral blood, taken 28 days after the second dose of the MenACWY control vaccine. These TCRs come from an adult who received the MenACWY meningococcal vaccine as a control.

This CDR3 is CASGGQGIKEAFF. The CDR3 DNA is TGTGCCAGCGGGGGACAGGGAATAAAAGAAGCTTTCTTT. The chain joins TRBV28 to TRBJ1-1; 9 bases line up with TRBD1. The CDR3 is made up of 13 amino acids. Looked up from germline, CDR1 is MDHEN and CDR2 is SYDVKM. With 8 bases clipped from V and 8 bases from J, the junction kept 9 bases outside the gene matches.

The chain recombines TRBV3-1 (or the pseudogene TRBV3-2) with TRBJ1-2, with D hard to call. CDR1 is LGHDT and CDR2 is YNNKEL in the germline V gene (reference sequence). CDR3 length: 12 residues. V shed 5 bases and J shed 4 bases, with 8 bases lying between them. In nucleotides, the CDR3 is TGTGCCAGCAGCGCCTTAAGCTATGGCTACACCTTC. Protein product: CASSALSYGYTF.

The chain employs TRBV7-3 and TRBJ2-3, with a possible D match to TRBD1 (5 bases). Per the germline V gene, CDR1 is SGHTA and CDR2 is FQGTGA. The CDR3 is made up of 15 amino acids. The V and J ends lost 5 bases and 1 base respectively, with 13 bases between them. The CDR3 protein is CASSSVGHGTDTQYF. CDR3 DNA sequence: TGTGCCAGCAGCAGCGTCGGACACGGCACAGATACGCAGTATTTT.

The V and J genes are TRBV9 and TRBJ1-1; D not resolved. V was cut by 0 bases and J by 8 bases, with 11 bases left in between. The CDR3 totals 13 residues. CDR1 and CDR2 (germline): SGDLS, YYNGEE. Here the CDR3 reads CASSVGPGEEAFF. Here the CDR3 DNA reads TGTGCCAGCAGCGTAGGGCCCGGAGAAGAAGCTTTCTTT. Together with reference TRBV9 and TRBJ1-1, the CDR3 gives the full variable domain: DSGVTQTPKHLITATGQRVTLRCSPRSGDLSVYWYQQSLDQGLQFLIQYYNGEERAKGNILERFSAQQFPDLHSELNLSSLELGDSALYFCASSVGPGEEAFFGQGTRLTVV.

The V and J genes are TRBV21-1 and TRBJ2-5; whether TRBD2, the table's D call, matches the DNA was not checked. TRBV21-1 is a pseudogene locus. CDR3 size: 17 residues. The CDR3 here is CASSKAARRRFQETQYF. The CDR3, as DNA: TGTGCCAGCAGCAAAGCAGCCCGGCGGAGGTTCCAAGAGACCCAGTACTTC.

This chain joins TRBV28 and TRBJ2-7; TRBD2 agrees at 8 bases. There are 14 residues in the CDR3. V lost 5 bases to trimming and J lost 6 bases; unmatched junction nucleotides: 9. The germline V gene has CDR1 MDHEN and CDR2 SYDVKM. CDR3 protein: CASSTRGGHVEQYF. The CDR3 nucleotides are TGTGCCAGCAGTACCCGGGGGGGGCACGTCGAGCAGTACTTC.

This chain uses TRBV19 with TRBJ2-2, with 7 bases aligning to TRBD1. CDR1 is LNHDA, CDR2 SQIVND, per germline (reference sequence). This CDR3 is built from 14 residues. J lost 4 bases, V lost 5 bases, and 4 bases had no gene match. CDR3 amino acids: CASSDRVGTGELFF. DNA of the CDR3: TGTGCCAGTAGTGACAGGGTTGGCACCGGGGAGCTGTTTTTT. The variable domain in full, with the rest retrieved from reference TRBV19 and TRBJ2-2, is DGGITQSPKYLFRKEGQNVTLSCEQNLNHDAMYWYRQDPGQGLRLIYYSQIVNDFQKGDIAEGYSVSREKKESFPLTVTSAQKNPTAFYLCASSDRVGTGELFFGEGSRLTVL.

The rearrangement uses TRBV7-2 and TRBJ2-3; a weak D match, TRBD2 (5 bases). Trimming removed 2 bases from V and 4 bases from J, with 7 bases in between. Germline CDR1 and CDR2: SGHTA and FQGNSA. The length of the CDR3 is 13 residues. The DNA for the CDR3 is TGTGCCAGCAGCTTACGGCGGGCAGATACGCAGTATTTT. As protein: CASSLRRADTQYF.

The V and J genes are TRBV24-1 and TRBJ2-6; 9 nucleotides line up with TRBD2. V lost 3 bases and J lost 2; bases outside the gene matches: 1. Germline V gives CDR1 KGHDR, CDR2 SFDVKD. The CDR3 totals 16 residues. This CDR3 is CATSDERGAGANVLTF. The CDR3 nucleotides are TGTGCCACCAGTGATGAGCGGGGGGCTGGGGCCAACGTCCTGACTTTC.

The chain uses TRBV7-2 and TRBJ2-1, with a weak D call TRBD2 (5 bases). CDR1 and CDR2 from the germline V gene are SGHTA and FQGNSA. The germline V and J ends were trimmed by 1 base and 3 bases, with 16 bases remaining between them. The CDR3 contains 17 residues. The CDR3 coding sequence is TGTGCCAGCAGCTTAGGATATTACGAGCGGAACTACAATGAGCAGTTCTTC. It specifies CASSLGYYERNYNEQFF.

The rearrangement joins TRBV4-3 to TRBJ1-2; a possible D gene is TRBD1 (5 bases). Trimming took 0 bases from V and 8 from J, leaving 13 bases between them. This CDR3 spans 14 amino acids. Germline V lookup: CDR1 LGHNA, CDR2 YSLEER. The CDR3 sequence: CASSQDLQGSGYTF. The CDR3 nucleotides read TGCGCCAGCAGCCAAGATCTCCAGGGCAGCGGCTACACCTTC.

The chain recombines TRBV19 with TRBJ1-4; TRBD1 is a possible D gene (5 bases). Germline V gene lookup returns CDR1 LNHDA and CDR2 SQIVND (reference sequence). CDR3 length: 15 amino acids. The V gene lost 7 bases and the J gene lost 0 bases, with 12 bases spanning the gap. DNA of the CDR3: TGTGCCAGTAACACAAGGGGTGCAACTAATGAAAAACTGTTTTTT. Protein: CASNTRGATNEKLFF. The full variable domain, completed using reference TRBV19 and TRBJ1-4, is DGGITQSPKYLFRKEGQNVTLSCEQNLNHDAMYWYRQDPGQGLRLIYYSQIVNDFQKGDIAEGYSVSREKKESFPLTVTSAQKNPTAFYLCASNTRGATNEKLFFGSGTQLSVL.

J is TRBJ2-7 and V is TRBV5-1; D possibly corresponds to TRBD1 (6 bases). This CDR3 region has 13 residues. The germline V gene has CDR1 SGHRS and CDR2 YFSETQ. V gave up 0 bases and J gave up 3 bases, with 7 bases separating them. Here the CDR3 DNA reads TGCGCCAGCAGCTTGGGACAGGTCTACGAGCAGTACTTC. Encoded protein: CASSLGQVYEQYF.

The chain is built from TRBV7-3 and TRBJ2-3; maybe TRBD2 (5 bases). Germline V gene sequence: CDR1 SGHTA, CDR2 FQGTGA. The CDR3 totals 14 residues. The V and J ends lost 0 bases and 4 bases respectively, with 8 bases between them. The CDR3 DNA reads as TGTGCCAGCAGCTTAACGGGAGTGGCAGATACGCAGTATTTT. Translated, it gives CASSLTGVADTQYF.

V gene TRBV9 combines with J gene TRBJ2-1; possibly TRBD1 for D (5 bases). Germline V gives CDR1 SGDLS, CDR2 YYNGEE. The CDR3 is 17 residues long. The V end was cut by 4 bases, the J end by 0 bases, with 17 bases between. CDR3 residues: CASSPPFGASSYNEQFF. CDR3 sequence (DNA): TGTGCCAGCAGCCCCCCATTTGGGGCCAGCTCCTACAATGAGCAGTTCTTC.

This sequence joins TRBV6-5 and TRBJ1-6; no reliable D call. The CDR3 consists of 14 residues. Trimming took off 8 bases at V and 7 bases at J, with 15 bases between the two ends. Germline V gene data show CDR1 as MNHEY and CDR2 as SVGAGI. The CDR3, as DNA: TGTGCCAGCCGGGCCTTATGGAGGAATTCACCCCTCCACTTT. Translation gives CASRALWRNSPLHF.

V and J are TRBV6-5 and TRBJ2-1; the D gene is possibly TRBD2 (5 bases). The germline V gene has CDR1 MNHEY and CDR2 SVGAGI. The CDR3 totals 13 residues. V was clipped by 0 bases and J by 9 bases, with 9 bases between them. CDR3 sequence reads: CASSYSSGGEQFF. CDR3 DNA: TGTGCCAGCAGTTACTCGAGCGGAGGTGAGCAGTTCTTC.

The V and J genes are TRBV6-5 and TRBJ2-2; 9 bases agree with TRBD1. This CDR3 comprises 15 residues. V shed 8 bases and J 3 bases; nucleotides not matched to a gene: 7. CDR1 is MNHEY and CDR2 is SVGAGI in the germline V gene. CDR3 region: CASVRGQGYTGELFF. CDR3 coding DNA: TGTGCCAGCGTCAGGGGACAGGGCTACACCGGGGAGCTGTTTTTT.

The sample holds one count of this clone. The rearrangement joins TRBV9 to TRBJ2-7; 8 bases fit TRBD2. V gave up 0 bases and J gave up 2 bases; unmatched junction bases: 4. The germline V gene has CDR1 SGDLS and CDR2 YYNGEE. This CDR3 region has 15 residues. CDR3 loop: CASSVASGPTYEQYF. The CDR3 nucleotides read TGTGCCAGCAGCGTAGCTAGCGGGCCAACCTACGAGCAGTACTTC.

The chain links TRBV19 to TRBJ1-5; unclear D gene. Germline-derived CDR1 and CDR2 are LNHDA and SQIVND (reference sequence). Between the trimmed V and J ends, which lost 3 bases and 6 bases, there was a span of 12 bases. The CDR3 has 14 amino acids. The CDR3 coding sequence is TGTGCCAGTAGTATGGGAACGATCCCTCAGCCCCAGCATTTT. As protein: CASSMGTIPQPQHF.

In its sample, this clone was seen once. The chain has TRBV19 and TRBJ1-1; no clear D gene. This CDR3 is built from 13 residues. Trimming left V 2 bases short and J 7 bases short, with 11 bases between. CDR1 is LNHDA, CDR2 SQIVND, per germline (reference sequence). The CDR3, as DNA: TGTGCCAGTAGTATAATGCCAGCGGGTGAAGCTTTCTTT. Its protein product is CASSIMPAGEAFF.

The chain is built from TRBV24-1 and TRBJ2-1, with 12 bases that match TRBD1. The CDR3 spans 17 residues. Germline lookup yields CDR1 KGHDR and CDR2 SFDVKD. V lost 0 bases, J lost 8 bases, and 7 bases stayed unmatched. The DNA of the CDR3 is TGTGCCACCAGTGATTTGCCGGGACAGGGGGCAGAGGATGAGCAGTTCTTC. Amino acid sequence: CATSDLPGQGAEDEQFF.

This sequence joins TRBV10-2 and TRBJ1-1; tentatively, D is TRBD1 (6 bases). The V end was cut by 8 bases, the J end by 4 bases, with 14 bases between. Looked up from germline, CDR1 is WSHSY and CDR2 is SAAADI. The CDR3 loop spans 13 amino acids. The CDR3 bases are TGCGCCAGCCAAGGGAGGGGGGGCACTGAAGCTTTCTTT. Encoded protein: CASQGRGGTEAFF.

This chain links TRBV19 with TRBJ1-5, with D perhaps TRBD1 (5 bases). V was trimmed by 6 bases and J by 0 bases, leaving 18 bases between them. In germline, CDR1 is LNHDA, CDR2 SQIVND (reference sequence). The CDR3 loop spans 17 amino acids. CDR3 coding DNA: TGTGCCAGTAGATCGAGGGGAGGCATCTATAGCAATCAGCCCCAGCATTTT. It yields the protein CASRSRGGIYSNQPQHF.

To note about this clone: This same CDR3 is encoded by further DNA sequences in the sample. This chain joins TRBV5-1 and TRBJ2-7; the match to TRBD2 covers 13 bases. V dropped 4 bases and J dropped 3; count of bases not matched to a gene: 4. The CDR3 length is 15 residues. In germline, CDR1 is SGHRS, CDR2 YFSETQ. For the CDR3, the DNA is TGCGCCAGCAGCCTCGGGACTAGCGGGGTCTACGAGCAGTACTTC. Translated, it gives CASSLGTSGVYEQYF.

The CDR3 DNA reads as TGTGCCAGCAGCCAAACACAGGGATGGAACACTGAAGCTTTCTTT. Encoded protein: CASSQTQGWNTEAFF. V gene TRBV27 combines with J gene TRBJ1-1; a possible D gene is TRBD1 (6 bases). V dropped 6 bases and J dropped 1 base, with 15 bases sitting between them. CDR3 size: 15 residues. Germline CDR1 and CDR2: MNHEY and SMNVEV (reference sequence).

The chain employs TRBV27 and TRBJ1-4; D remains unclear. The V end lost 2 bases, the J end lost 1 base, and 2 bases lay between the germline ends. This CDR3 has 13 residues. CDR1 and CDR2 (germline): MNHEY, SMNVEV (reference sequence). The CDR3 region is CASSLGTNEKLFF. CDR3 sequence (DNA): TGTGCCAGCAGTTTAGGAACTAATGAAAAACTGTTTTTT.

The chain employs TRBV6-5 and TRBJ2-7; no firm D call. Trimming stripped 6 bases from V and 1 base from J, with 10 bases between. This CDR3 contains 13 residues. The germline V gene has CDR1 MNHEY and CDR2 SVGAGI. CDR3 in amino acids: CASSPQLSYEQYF. The CDR3 bases are TGTGCCAGCAGCCCGCAACTTTCCTACGAGCAGTACTTC.

V is TRBV4-1 and J is TRBJ2-7; a possible D gene is TRBD2 (5 bases). Germline CDR1 is MGHRA and CDR2 is YSYEKL. With 4 bases removed from V and 6 bases from J, the gap between germline ends came to 19 bases. CDR3 length: 15 amino acids. The CDR3 nucleotides are TGCGCCAGCAGCCCAGGCCCACGGGAACGGGGCGAGCAGTACTTC. It is translated as CASSPGPRERGEQYF.

V is TRBV5-6 and J is TRBJ1-3; D gene uncertain. Germline V lookup: CDR1 SGHDT, CDR2 YYEEEE. V lost 3 bases to trimming and J lost 0 bases, with 4 bases between them. The CDR3 contains 13 residues. The CDR3 spells CASSYVSGNTIYF. The CDR3 region has the DNA TGTGCCAGCAGCTACGTCTCTGGAAACACCATATATTTT. Drawing the rest from reference TRBV5-6 and TRBJ1-3, the complete variable domain is DAGVTQSPTHLIKTRGQQVTLRCSPKSGHDTVSWYQQALGQGPQFIFQYYEEEERQRGNFPDRFSGHQFPNYSSELNVNALLLGDSALYLCASSYVSGNTIYFGEGSWLTVV.